The 9 T cell receptor beta chains given below trace back to one sample, sequenced in a study of CD8 T cells in ankylosing spondylitis. TCRdb re-called the 5' RACE reads with MiXCR, one entry per CDR3 protein. The table has some 120,000 distinct CDR3 sequences, around 7% seen once. Sequencing input: blood, either unsorted or a sorted T cell fraction (not recorded which). The receptors were gathered from a male donor with ankylosing spondylitis or in good health (not recorded which).

This clonotype showed up many times. The chain employs TRBV7-3 and TRBJ2-3; D unresolved. V was trimmed by 2 bases and J by 4 bases, leaving 7 bases between them. This CDR3 comprises 13 residues. CDR1 and CDR2 from the germline V gene are SGHTA and FQGTGA. CDR3: CASSLGRSDTQYF. CDR3 in DNA: TGTGCCAGCAGCTTAGGTCGGTCAGATACGCAGTATTTT.

This clonotype was observed at least ten times. The chain links TRBV12-3 or TRBV12-4 to TRBJ2-1; 9 bases fit TRBD2. V shed 7 bases and J 0 bases; nucleotides not matched to a gene: 4. This CDR3 is 15 amino acids long. CDR3 sequence (DNA): TGTGCCAGCAAAACGACTAGCGGCTCCTACAATGAGCAGTTCTTC. It yields the protein CASKTTSGSYNEQFF.

This clonotype was recorded many times. V usage is TRBV5-1 and J usage is TRBJ1-1; D perhaps matches TRBD1 (5 bases). V was trimmed by 0 bases and J by 8 bases, leaving 17 bases between them. In germline, CDR1 is SGHRS, CDR2 YFSETQ. The CDR3 extends over 15 amino acids. The CDR3 DNA is TGCGCCAGCAGCTTGGCTGGTAAACCCGGGGGGGAAGCTTTCTTT. As protein: CASSLAGKPGGEAFF.

This clonotype was observed at least ten times. The chain recombines TRBV10-3 with TRBJ2-3; possible D gene TRBD2, 5 bases. The CDR3 extends over 14 amino acids. V was pared by 6 bases and J by 0 bases, with 10 bases between. Germline CDR1 is ENHRY and CDR2 is SYGVKD. The CDR3 protein is CAIRGRTSTDTQYF. CDR3 nucleotides: TGTGCCATCAGAGGACGGACTAGCACAGATACGCAGTATTTT.

CDR3: CASSRRVLRDAGELFF. CDR3 nucleotide sequence: TGTGCCAGCAGCCGACGAGTCCTCAGGGACGCCGGGGAGCTGTTTTTT. This chain links TRBV9 with TRBJ2-2; the D call may be TRBD1 or TRBD2 (5 bases each). The V and J ends lost 4 bases and 6 bases respectively, with 19 bases between them. This CDR3 region has 16 residues. Germline lookup yields CDR1 SGDLS and CDR2 YYNGEE.

Comments on this clonotype: A much larger clone sits a single nucleotide away, making a read error possible. This chain uses TRBV20-1 with TRBJ2-3; unclear D gene. Matching the DNA end better, TRBJ1-5 makes the J call doubtful. The CDR3 consists of 15 residues. CDR1 is DFQATT and CDR2 is SNEGSKA in the germline V gene (reference sequence). As DNA, the CDR3 is TGCAGTGCTAGGGACGGTGGCGGGAGAGGAGATACGCAGCATTTT. Residues: CSARDGGGRGDTQHF.

The sample holds many counts of this clonotype. This chain connects TRBV29-1 to TRBJ2-3, with D maybe TRBD2 (7 bases). The CDR3 loop spans 12 amino acids. V gave up 5 bases and J gave up 7 bases, with 13 bases separating them. Germline V gives CDR1 SQVTM, CDR2 ANQGSEA. Here the CDR3 reads CSVHREGYTQYF. CDR3 DNA: TGCAGCGTTCACAGGGAGGGTTATACGCAGTATTTT.

Many counts were recorded for this clonotype. Here the CDR3 reads CASSYPGLASTDTQYF. CDR3 in DNA: TGTGCCAGCAGTTACCCGGGACTAGCGAGCACAGATACGCAGTATTTT. V and J are TRBV6-2 or TRBV6-3 and TRBJ2-3; the match to TRBD2 covers 10 bases. Unmatched junction bases numbered 2, after V lost 2 bases and J lost 0 bases. The CDR3 has 16 residues. Germline loops: CDR1 MNHEY, CDR2 SVGEGT.

This clonotype was recorded many times. The chain employs TRBV11-2 and TRBJ2-1; D perhaps matches TRBD1 (5 bases). The V end was cut by 1 base, the J end by 0 bases, with 19 bases between. Germline CDR1 and CDR2: SGHAT and FQNNGV. This CDR3 has 19 amino acids. CDR3 residues: CASSLGEYWGRSSYNEQFF. In DNA form, the CDR3 reads TGTGCCAGCAGCTTAGGCGAATATTGGGGCAGGAGCTCCTACAATGAGCAGTTCTTC.